What follows is one TCR beta chain and its context. This entry comes from a study of blood T cell repertoires in COVID-19. This CDR3 comprises 15 residues. Germline CDR1 and CDR2: SGHNT and YYREEE (reference sequence). V gave up 4 bases and J gave up 6 bases; unmatched junction bases: 12. Here immunoSEQ multiplex PCR was the method, and the copy in TCRdb shows in-frame clones only, minus some. The sample includes around 160,000 clones, about 86% of them seen just once. The rearrangement joins TRBV5-4 to TRBJ1-2; 7 nucleotides agree with TRBD1. The source is a man aged 55-75 years with acute or convalescent COVID-19. Sequencing input: peripheral blood. CDR3 residues: CASSGRQGGPDGYTF. DNA for the CDR3: TGTGCCAGCAGCGGGAGACAGGGAGGTCCAGATGGCTACACCTTC.